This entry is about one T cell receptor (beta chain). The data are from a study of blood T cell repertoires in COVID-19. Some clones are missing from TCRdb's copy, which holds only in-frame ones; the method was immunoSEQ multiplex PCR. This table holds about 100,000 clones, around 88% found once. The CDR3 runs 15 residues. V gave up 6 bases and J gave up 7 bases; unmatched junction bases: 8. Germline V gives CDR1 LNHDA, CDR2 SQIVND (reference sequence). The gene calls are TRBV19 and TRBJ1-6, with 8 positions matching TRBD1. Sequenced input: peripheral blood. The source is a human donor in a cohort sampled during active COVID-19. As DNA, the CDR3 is TGTGCCAGTAGCCTCGTTCAGGGGGCAAATTCACCCCTCCACTTT. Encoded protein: CASSLVQGANSPLHF.